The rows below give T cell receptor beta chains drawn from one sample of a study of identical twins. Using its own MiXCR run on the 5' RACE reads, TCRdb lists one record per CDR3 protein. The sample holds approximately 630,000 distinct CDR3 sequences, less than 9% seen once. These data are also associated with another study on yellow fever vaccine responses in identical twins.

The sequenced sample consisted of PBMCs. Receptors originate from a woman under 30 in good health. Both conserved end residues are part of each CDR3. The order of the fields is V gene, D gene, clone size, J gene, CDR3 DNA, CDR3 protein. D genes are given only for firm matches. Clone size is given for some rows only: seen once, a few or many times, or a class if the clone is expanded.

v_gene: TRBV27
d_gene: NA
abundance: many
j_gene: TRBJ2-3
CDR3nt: TGTGCCAGCAGTTTGACGGCGGCAGATACGCAGTATTTT
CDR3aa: CASSLTAADTQYF

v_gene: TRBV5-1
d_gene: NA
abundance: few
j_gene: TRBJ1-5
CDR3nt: TGCGCCAGCAGCCCGGAGGGGGGCGTAGGTCAGCCCCAGCATTTT
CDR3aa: CASSPEGGVGQPQHF

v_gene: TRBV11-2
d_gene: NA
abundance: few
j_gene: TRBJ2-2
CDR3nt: TGTGCCAGCAGCTTAGTTGGCCTCGGGGAGCTGTTTTTT
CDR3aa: CASSLVGLGELFF

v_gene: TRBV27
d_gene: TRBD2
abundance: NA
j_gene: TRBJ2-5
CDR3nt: TGTGCCAGCAGTGGGACTAGCGATAGATCCCAAGAGACCCAGTACTTC
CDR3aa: CASSGTSDRSQETQYF

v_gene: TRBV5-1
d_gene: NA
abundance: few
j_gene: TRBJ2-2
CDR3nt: TGCGCCAGCAGCTTGGCCGTCAGGACGAACACCGGGGAGCTGTTTTTT
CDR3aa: CASSLAVRTNTGELFF

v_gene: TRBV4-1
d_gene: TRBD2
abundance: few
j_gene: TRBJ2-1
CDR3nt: TGCGCCAGCAGGGTAGCGGGGTACAATGAGCAGTTCTTC
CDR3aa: CASRVAGYNEQFF

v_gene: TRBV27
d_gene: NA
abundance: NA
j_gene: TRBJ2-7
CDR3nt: TGTGCCAGCAGTTTATCCGCCACCCAGGCGCACGAGCAGTACTTC
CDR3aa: CASSLSATQAHEQYF

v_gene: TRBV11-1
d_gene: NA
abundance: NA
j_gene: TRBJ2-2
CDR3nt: TGTGCCAGCAGCTTAGCTCTGAGGAACACCGGGGAGCTGTTTTTT
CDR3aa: CASSLALRNTGELFF

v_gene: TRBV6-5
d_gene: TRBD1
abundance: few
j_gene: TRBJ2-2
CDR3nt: TGTGCCAGCAGTTACGGGACAGCAACCGGGGAGCTGTTTTTT
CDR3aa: CASSYGTATGELFF

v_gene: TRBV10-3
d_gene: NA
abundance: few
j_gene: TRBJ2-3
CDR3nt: TGTGCCATCAAGGGTCAGGGCACTAATGATACGCAGTATTTT
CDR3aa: CAIKGQGTNDTQYF

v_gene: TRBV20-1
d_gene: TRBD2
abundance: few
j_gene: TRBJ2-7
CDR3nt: TGCAGTGCTCTGACTAGCGGTTCCTCCTCCTACGAGCAGTACTTC
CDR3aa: CSALTSGSSSYEQYF

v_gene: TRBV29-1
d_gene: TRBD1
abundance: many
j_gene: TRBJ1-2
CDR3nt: TGCAGCGTTGAGGGACAGGGGTATGGCTACACCTTC
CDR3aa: CSVEGQGYGYTF

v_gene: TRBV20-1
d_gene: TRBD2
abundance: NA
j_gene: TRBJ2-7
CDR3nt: TGCAGTGCTAGAATCACCTTAGCGGGAGCCTACGAGCAGTACTTC
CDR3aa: CSARITLAGAYEQYF

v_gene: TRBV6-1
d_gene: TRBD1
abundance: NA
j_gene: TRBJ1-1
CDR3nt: TGTGCCAGCAGTCCTCCGACAGGGCTCACCTCTGAAGCTTTCTTT
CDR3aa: CASSPPTGLTSEAFF

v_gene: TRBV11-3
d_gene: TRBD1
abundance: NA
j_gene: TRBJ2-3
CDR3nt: TGTGCCAGCAGCTTAAGGACAGGGGGGGATACGCAGTATTTT
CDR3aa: CASSLRTGGDTQYF

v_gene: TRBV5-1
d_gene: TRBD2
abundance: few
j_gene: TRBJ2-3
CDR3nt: TGCGCCAGCAGCTTGTGGGGGACTAGCAAGACAGATACGCAGTATTTT
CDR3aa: CASSLWGTSKTDTQYF

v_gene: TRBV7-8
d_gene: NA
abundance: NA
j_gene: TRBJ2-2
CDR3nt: TGTGCCAGCAGCTCTGGGACTCAGAACACCGGGGAGCTGTTTTTT
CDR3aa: CASSSGTQNTGELFF

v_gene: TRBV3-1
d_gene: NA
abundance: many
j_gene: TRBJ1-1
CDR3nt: TGTGCCAGCAGCCAAGACAGGGGGAACACTGAAGCTTTCTTT
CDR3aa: CASSQDRGNTEAFF

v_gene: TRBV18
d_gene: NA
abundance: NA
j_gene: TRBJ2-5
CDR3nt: TGTGCCAGCTCACCTCCACGGATTCTCGAAGAGACCCAGTACTTC
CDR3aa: CASSPPRILEETQYF

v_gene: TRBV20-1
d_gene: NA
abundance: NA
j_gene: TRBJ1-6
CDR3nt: TGCAGTGCTAGTGATTCAGGGACCTATAATTCACCCCTCCACTTT
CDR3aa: CSASDSGTYNSPLHF

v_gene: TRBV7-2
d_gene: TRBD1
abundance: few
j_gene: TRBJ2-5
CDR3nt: TGTGCCAGCAGCCACGGCAGGGGGTGGGAGACCCAGTACTTC
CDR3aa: CASSHGRGWETQYF

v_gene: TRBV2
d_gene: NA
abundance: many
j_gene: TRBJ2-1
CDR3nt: TGTGCCAGCAGTGGGACTTACAATGAGCAGTTCTTC
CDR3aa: CASSGTYNEQFF

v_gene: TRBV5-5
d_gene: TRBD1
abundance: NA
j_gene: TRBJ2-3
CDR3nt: TGTGCCAGCAGCTTGAGTAGGGACAGGGGATGGTCAGATACGCAGTATTTT
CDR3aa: CASSLSRDRGWSDTQYF

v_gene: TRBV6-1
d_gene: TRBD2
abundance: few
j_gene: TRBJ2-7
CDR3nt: TGTGCCAGCAGCCCAAAGCGGGAGGGCGGCGAGCAGTACTTC
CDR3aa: CASSPKREGGEQYF

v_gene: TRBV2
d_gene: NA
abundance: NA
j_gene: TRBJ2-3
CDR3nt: TGTGCCAGCAGGGGTACTAGCTTCGATACGCAGTATTTT
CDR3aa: CASRGTSFDTQYF